Each of the 24 T cell receptor beta chains below was sequenced from the same sample in a study of T cells in Graves' hyperthyroidism and ophthalmopathy. The TCR beta CDR3 regions underwent amplification using RNA transcripts as the source. The HTBI primer set was used in a first-round RT-PCR of the TCR CDR3. A single record per CDR3 protein comes from TCRdb applying MiXCR to the multiplex PCR reads. Among approximately 330,000 distinct CDR3 sequences listed, roughly an eighth were seen once. The sequenced material came from blood. These receptors originate from a woman aged 40 to 49 with Graves' ophthalmopathy.

There are many counts of this clonotype. CDR3 sequence reads: CASSIERGFGTEAFF. The CDR3 nucleotides are TGTGCCAGTAGTATAGAGAGGGGCTTCGGCACTGAAGCTTTCTTT. This sequence joins TRBV19 and TRBJ1-1; D possibly corresponds to TRBD1 (5 bases). Germline-derived CDR1 and CDR2 are LNHDA and SQIVND (reference sequence). Trimming removed 0 bases at V and 4 bases at J, with 12 bases between. The CDR3 sequence is 15 residues long.

The chain recombines TRBV19 with TRBJ1-5; a possible D gene is TRBD1 (6 bases). The V gene's germline CDR1 is LNHDA and CDR2 SQIVND (reference sequence). The CDR3 has 14 residues. V dropped 5 bases and J dropped 2 bases, with 10 bases sitting between them. The DNA of the CDR3 is TGTGCCAGTAGTGTAAACAGGGGCAATCAGCCCCAGCATTTT. Its translation: CASSVNRGNQPQHF. Complete variable domain (other parts from reference TRBV19 and TRBJ1-5): DGGITQSPKYLFRKEGQNVTLSCEQNLNHDAMYWYRQDPGQGLRLIYYSQIVNDFQKGDIAEGYSVSREKKESFPLTVTSAQKNPTAFYLCASSVNRGNQPQHFGDGTRLSIL.

This clonotype was seen only a few times. CDR3 region: CASSPGQSPEKLFF. DNA of the CDR3: TGTGCCAGTAGTCCCGGACAGTCCCCGGAAAAACTGTTTTTT. The V gene is TRBV19, the J gene TRBJ1-4; perhaps TRBD1 as D (6 bases). The CDR3 totals 14 residues. Trimming took 5 bases from V and 8 from J, leaving 15 bases between them. Germline V lookup: CDR1 LNHDA, CDR2 SQIVND (reference sequence).

Points on this clonotype: A read error is possible here, since a much larger clone lies one base away. V gene TRBV12-3 or TRBV12-4 combines with J gene TRBJ2-4, with a weak D call TRBD1 (6 bases). This CDR3 has 16 amino acids. The CDR3 nucleotides read TGTGCCAGCAGCCTAAGATCAGGGGTATCCAAAAACATTCGGTACTTC. Residues: CASSLRSGVSKNIRYF.

The rearrangement joins TRBV5-1 to TRBJ2-2; TRBD1 agrees at 9 bases. The CDR3 spans 16 residues. After removal of 5 bases from V and 2 bases from J, the junction contained 7 bases not matched to a gene. Per the germline V gene, CDR1 is SGHRS and CDR2 is YFSETQ. CDR3 region: CASRPRTGVNTGELFF. CDR3 bases: TGCGCCAGCAGACCTCGGACAGGGGTCAACACCGGGGAGCTGTTTTTT.

This clonotype was seen repeatedly, ten times or more. The CDR3 region is CASSITTNTGELFF. The DNA of the CDR3 is TGTGCCAGCAGCATAACGACGAACACCGGGGAGCTGTTTTTT. The V and J genes are TRBV5-5 and TRBJ2-2; the D is unclear. The CDR3 has 14 residues. Trimming stripped 4 bases from V and 0 bases from J, with 7 bases between. CDR1 is SGHKS, CDR2 YYEKEE, per germline (reference sequence).

This chain links TRBV6-5 with TRBJ1-2, with D unresolved. Between the trimmed V and J ends, which lost 5 bases and 8 bases, there was a span of 15 bases. CDR3 length: 13 amino acids. Germline CDR1 and CDR2: MNHEY and SVGAGI. The CDR3 region has the DNA TGTGCCAGCAGTAACTTCGCGGGTGAGGGCTACACCTTC. It specifies CASSNFAGEGYTF.

This clonotype was recorded many times. This chain uses TRBV20-1 with TRBJ1-1, with 10 nucleotides matching TRBD1. The CDR3 has 11 amino acids. J was trimmed by 9 bases and V by 7 bases; bases with no gene match: 5. Germline V gives CDR1 DFQATT, CDR2 SNEGSKA (reference sequence). CDR3 region: CSVRQGAQAFF. Written as DNA, the CDR3 is TGCAGTGTCAGACAGGGGGCCCAAGCTTTCTTT.

This clonotype has at least ten counts. V is TRBV2 and J is TRBJ1-4; D call uncertain. The CDR3 extends over 14 amino acids. V lost 5 bases and J lost 0, with 7 bases in between. Germline V gene lookup returns CDR1 SNHLY and CDR2 FYNNEI. The CDR3 is CASSIGATNEKLFF. DNA for the CDR3: TGTGCCAGCAGTATAGGCGCAACTAATGAAAAACTGTTTTTT.

The sample holds many counts of this clonotype. V gene TRBV12-3 or TRBV12-4 combines with J gene TRBJ2-1, with 12 bases aligning to TRBD2. Losses at the gene ends were 8 bases for V and 9 bases for J; bases not matched to a gene: 5. The CDR3 has 13 residues. The CDR3 here is CASGGLAGFEQFF. The CDR3 bases are TGTGCCAGCGGGGGACTAGCGGGTTTTGAGCAGTTCTTC.

This clonotype has ten or more counts. The V and J genes are TRBV10-3 and TRBJ1-1; 9 positions match TRBD1. V trimming: 5 bases; J trimming: 5 bases; junction bases outside the gene matches: 9. CDR3 length equals 15 residues. Germline CDR1 is ENHRY and CDR2 is SYGVKD. The CDR3 region has the DNA TGTGCCATCAGTCCTGGACAGGGGTTGGGAACTGAAGCTTTCTTT. It yields the protein CAISPGQGLGTEAFF.

On this clonotype: A much larger clone is a single base away; this may be a read error. The chain combines TRBV19 with TRBJ1-1; D remains unclear. The germline gives CDR1 LNHDA, CDR2 SQIVND (reference sequence). The CDR3 contains 11 residues. In nucleotides, the CDR3 is TGTGCCAGTTTTTCGAACACTGAAGGTTTCTTT. This gives the protein CASFSNTEGFF.

This clonotype was detected many times. This chain connects TRBV12-3 or TRBV12-4 to TRBJ1-2, with D tentatively TRBD1 (5 bases). The V end lost 2 bases, the J end lost 2 bases, and 12 bases lay between the germline ends. The CDR3 length is 15 residues. The CDR3 region has the DNA TGTGCCAGCAGTTTAACTGGGGGACTCAACTATGGCTACACCTTC. This translates into CASSLTGGLNYGYTF.

This clonotype was detected a few times. The rearrangement joins TRBV7-9 to TRBJ2-4, with 8 bases lining up with TRBD1. The CDR3 is made up of 15 amino acids. V dropped 4 bases and J dropped 5; count of bases not matched to a gene: 7. CDR1 is SEHNR, CDR2 FQNEAQ, per germline (reference sequence). CDR3: CASSSKTGAENIQYF. The CDR3 nucleotides are TGTGCCAGCAGCTCGAAGACAGGGGCCGAAAACATTCAGTACTTC.

This clonotype has a count of ten or more. This sequence joins TRBV7-8 and TRBJ2-3, with D maybe TRBD2 (5 bases). This CDR3 comprises 14 residues. From germline, CDR1 is SGHVS and CDR2 FQNEAQ. With 1 base removed from V and 9 bases from J, the gap between germline ends came to 14 bases. The CDR3 region has the DNA TGTGCCAGCAGCTTAGGGGCTAGCTCTGGCACGCAGTATTTT. It codes for CASSLGASSGTQYF.

As regards this clonotype: One end of the junction is discordant with germline, which a read error may explain. The chain is built from TRBV2 and TRBJ2-7; tentatively, D is TRBD2 (7 bases). The CDR3 is 15 amino acids. Looked up from germline, CDR1 is SNHLY and CDR2 is FYNNEI. The CDR3 here is CASTPLAGEGYGQYF. The CDR3 DNA reads as TGTGCCAGCACCCCATTGGCAGGGGAGGGATACGGGCAGTACTTC.

This clonotype occurred many times. The chain couples TRBV12-3 or TRBV12-4 to TRBJ2-1; D is ambiguous. V was trimmed by 2 bases and J by 7 bases, leaving 6 bases between them. CDR3 length: 12 amino acids. The CDR3 DNA reads as TGTGCCAGCAGTTTACCGCAGAATGAGCAGTTCTTC. Translated, it gives CASSLPQNEQFF.

With regard to this clonotype: A much larger clone differs by one base, so this may be a read error. The chain recombines TRBV27 with TRBJ1-1, with D perhaps TRBD1 (5 bases). Germline CDR1 is MNHEY and CDR2 is SMNVEV (reference sequence). The CDR3 covers 13 residues. This CDR3 reads CANSPWGGGFAFF. In nucleotides, the CDR3 is TGTGCCAACAGTCCCTGGGGTGGGGGATTCGCTTTCTTT.

This clonotype was detected many times. The V call is TRBV24-1, the J call TRBJ1-4, with D tentatively TRBD1 (5 bases). The germline CDR1 and CDR2 sequences are KGHDR and SFDVKD. The ends were cut back, 8 bases at V and 7 bases at J, with 13 bases in the middle. The CDR3 is 13 amino acids. The CDR3 region is CATKGRASEKLFF. CDR3 coding DNA: TGTGCCACCAAGGGGAGGGCGTCTGAAAAACTGTTTTTT.

As concerns this clonotype: This could be a read error, since a much larger clone is one nucleotide away. The genes are TRBV20-1 and TRBJ2-2; a possible D gene is TRBD2 (5 bases). V shed 0 bases and J shed 6 bases, with 17 bases lying between them. Looked up from germline, CDR1 is DFQATT and CDR2 is SNEGSKA (reference sequence). The CDR3 loop spans 16 amino acids. CDR3 residues: CSARDLAVGLSGELFF. CDR3 nucleotide sequence: TGCAGTGCTAGAGATCTAGCAGTGGGCCTTTCCGGGGAGCTGTTTTTT.

This clonotype was counted only a few times. The chain employs TRBV20-1 and TRBJ2-5, with D possibly matching TRBD2 (6 bases). This CDR3 region has 13 residues. The germline V gene has CDR1 DFQATT and CDR2 SNEGSKA (reference sequence). V shed 2 bases and J shed 1 base, with 8 bases lying between them. The CDR3 DNA sequence: TGCAGTGCTAGATGGGGACTCCAAGAGACCCAGTACTTC. Translating it yields CSARWGLQETQYF.

This clonotype showed up just a few times. The V and J genes are TRBV19 and TRBJ1-2; D is perhaps TRBD1 (6 bases). This CDR3 contains 15 residues. V lost 4 bases and J 3 bases, leaving 15 bases between the germline ends. The germline gives CDR1 LNHDA, CDR2 SQIVND (reference sequence). CDR3 DNA: TGTGCCAGTAGTACTGTCCCGGGACAACACTATGGCTACACCTTC. Protein product: CASSTVPGQHYGYTF.

This clonotype was observed at least ten times. J is TRBJ1-2 and V is TRBV28; TRBD1 aligns across 12 bases. Trimming at V came to 4 bases and at J to 7 bases, leaving 10 bases not matched to a gene. Per germline, CDR1 MDHEN and CDR2 SYDVKM. The CDR3 is 16 amino acids. CDR3 nucleotide sequence: TGTGCCAGCAGTTCCTCCGCGGGACAGGGGGCACGTGGCTACACCTTC. It yields the protein CASSSSAGQGARGYTF.

This clonotype was seen many times. The gene calls are TRBV6-1 and TRBJ2-7; a possible D gene is TRBD2 (6 bases). The V gene's germline CDR1 is MNHNS and CDR2 SASEGT. V was pared by 5 bases and J by 6 bases, with 14 bases between. The length of the CDR3 is 13 residues. CDR3 DNA sequence: TGTGCCAGCAGTCCGACTAGAATAAGCGAGCAGTACTTC. Translating it yields CASSPTRISEQYF.